This passage covers 8 T cell receptor beta chains from one sample sequenced in a study of response to subunit inactivated influenza vaccine. TCRdb re-called the RT-PCR reads through MiXCR, storing one row per CDR3 protein. The table includes hundreds of thousands of distinct CDR3 sequences, 12% detected once. This specimen was non-naive T cells sorted from PBMCs, taken 14 to 15 days before vaccination. The origin of the receptors is a man aged 45-65 years who received an inactivated influenza vaccine.

The V and J genes are TRBV20-1 and TRBJ1-2; D is unresolved. Germline V gene sequence: CDR1 DFQATT, CDR2 SNEGSKA (reference sequence). The CDR3 totals 10 residues. Deletions cut 0 bases from V and 13 bases from J, with 9 bases between. CDR3 residues: CSAREPPPTF. The DNA of the CDR3 is TGCAGTGCTAGAGAGCCCCCACCCACCTTC.

This clonotype was counted ten times or more. The J gene is TRBJ2-1, the V gene TRBV9, with 8 bases matching TRBD2. The germline gives CDR1 SGDLS, CDR2 YYNGEE. The J segment lost 8 bases and the V segment lost 2 bases, leaving 9 bases of the junction unmatched. This CDR3 is built from 15 residues. The CDR3 is CASSVLAGTSDEQFF. CDR3 coding DNA: TGTGCCAGCAGCGTTCTAGCGGGTACCTCTGATGAGCAGTTCTTC.

There are a few counts of this clonotype. V and J are TRBV28 and TRBJ1-6; D is perhaps TRBD1 (5 bases). V lost 2 bases to trimming and J lost 8 bases, with 10 bases between them. This CDR3 is built from 14 residues. Germline V CDR1 and CDR2: MDHEN, SYDVKM. CDR3 loop: CASSLRGIDSPLHF. CDR3 DNA sequence: TGTGCCAGCAGTTTACGGGGGATCGATTCACCCCTCCACTTT.

The V gene is TRBV14, the J gene TRBJ2-3; 10 bases are a match to TRBD2. Trimming at V came to 4 bases and at J to 0 bases, leaving 10 bases not matched to a gene. This CDR3 comprises 18 residues. Germline V lookup: CDR1 SGHDN, CDR2 FVKESK. The CDR3 sequence is CASSRSNLAGVSTDTQYF. CDR3 nucleotides: TGTGCCAGCAGCCGATCAAACCTAGCGGGAGTTAGCACAGATACGCAGTATTTT.

This clonotype has only a few counts. The chain uses TRBV5-1 and TRBJ2-1; 12 positions match TRBD2. Germline V lookup: CDR1 SGHRS, CDR2 YFSETQ. V lost 4 bases, J lost 6 bases, and 20 bases stayed unmatched. The CDR3 spans 20 residues. DNA for the CDR3: TGCGCCAGCAGCAGTCAAAGGGGACTAGCGGGCCTGAGTCGGGGCAATGAGCAGTTCTTC. Residues: CASSSQRGLAGLSRGNEQFF. Full variable domain (missing parts from reference TRBV5-1 and TRBJ2-1): KAGVTQTPRYLIKTRGQQVTLSCSPISGHRSVSWYQQTPGQGLQFLFEYFSETQRNKGNFPGRFSGRQFSNSRSEMNVSTLELGDSALYLCASSSQRGLAGLSRGNEQFFGPGTRLTVL.

This clonotype showed up just a few times. The rearrangement uses TRBV29-1 and TRBJ1-1; a possible D gene is TRBD1 (6 bases). Germline values: CDR1 SQVTM, CDR2 ANQGSEA. The ends were cut back, 3 bases at V and 1 base at J, with 12 bases in the middle. CDR3 length: 14 amino acids. This CDR3 is CSVEVLGQNTEAFF. The CDR3 bases are TGCAGCGTTGAGGTTCTGGGACAGAACACTGAAGCTTTCTTT.

This chain links TRBV20-1 with TRBJ1-6; a weak D match, TRBD1 (6 bases). The germline V gene has CDR1 DFQATT and CDR2 SNEGSKA (reference sequence). Trimming pared 0 bases from V and 0 bases from J, leaving 9 bases between. This CDR3 has 16 residues. CDR3 loop: CSARDDRSSYNSPLHF. Written as DNA, the CDR3 is TGCAGTGCTAGAGATGACAGGAGCTCCTATAATTCACCCCTCCACTTT.

This rearrangement joins TRBV29-1 to TRBJ1-1; tentatively, D is TRBD1 (6 bases). CDR1 is SQVTM, CDR2 ANQGSEA, per germline. The CDR3 extends over 13 amino acids. The V end lost 5 bases, the J end lost 3 bases, and 13 bases lay between the germline ends. In DNA form, the CDR3 reads TGCAGCGTTAAGGACAGCGTGGACACTGAAGCTTTCTTT. The encoded protein is CSVKDSVDTEAFF.